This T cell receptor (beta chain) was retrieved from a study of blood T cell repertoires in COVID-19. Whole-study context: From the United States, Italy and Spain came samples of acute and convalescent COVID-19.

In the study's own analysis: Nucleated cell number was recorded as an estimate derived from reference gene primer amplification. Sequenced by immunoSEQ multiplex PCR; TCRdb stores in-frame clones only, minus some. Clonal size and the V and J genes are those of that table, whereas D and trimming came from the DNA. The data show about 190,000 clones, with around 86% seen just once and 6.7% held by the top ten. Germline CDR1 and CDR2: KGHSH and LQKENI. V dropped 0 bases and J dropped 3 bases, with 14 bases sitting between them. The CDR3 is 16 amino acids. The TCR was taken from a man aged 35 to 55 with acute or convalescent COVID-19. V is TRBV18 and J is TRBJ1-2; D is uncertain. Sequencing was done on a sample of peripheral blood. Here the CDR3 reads CASSPPAGGGYYGYTF. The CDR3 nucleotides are TGTGCCAGCTCACCACCCGCGGGAGGAGGATACTATGGCTACACCTTC.